The rows below give T cell receptor beta chains drawn from one sample of a study of response to subunit inactivated influenza vaccine. TCRdb ran MiXCR on the RT-PCR reads and lists one entry per CDR3 protein. The data show some 190,000 distinct CDR3 sequences, approximately 15% seen once. Sequences were derived from CD8+ T cells sorted from PBMCs, sampled less than 6 days after vaccination. Receptors were obtained from a man aged 50 to 59 who received an inactivated influenza vaccine. CDR3s include the opening cysteine and the closing phenylalanine or tryptophan. A D gene is named only where the DNA matches it firmly. A row's size may be missing; if present it is once, few, many or a size class.

size	V	J	D	DNA	CDR3
.	TRBV4-1	TRBJ2-7	TRBD1	TGCGCCAGCAGCCACGCCCAGACAGGGGTCGACGAGCAGTACTTC	CASSHAQTGVDEQYF
few	TRBV5-1	TRBJ1-3	.	TGCGCCAGCAGCTTGGAAGGTGGACCTGGAAACACCATATATTTT	CASSLEGGPGNTIYF
.	TRBV14	TRBJ2-3	.	TGTGCCAGCAGCCAGGGAGCTATAAGCACAGATACGCAGTATTTT	CASSQGAISTDTQYF
.	TRBV5-6	TRBJ2-3	.	TGTGCCAGCAGCTTGGAGGAGACTATATCTACGCAGTATTTT	CASSLEETISTQYF
.	TRBV9	TRBJ2-3	.	TGTGCCAGCAGCTCTGGACCCCCCGAGGATACGCAGTATTTT	CASSSGPPEDTQYF
few	TRBV18	TRBJ2-1	.	TGTGCCAGCTCCCATGAGGGGGGGATGTACAATGAGCAGTTCTTC	CASSHEGGMYNEQFF
few	TRBV7-2	TRBJ2-1	.	TGTGCCAGCAGCTTAGCGTCGGCTGATGAGCAGTTCTTC	CASSLASADEQFF
.	TRBV15	TRBJ2-2	.	TGTGCCACCGCGGGCCAAAGCCCTTACACCGGGGAGCTGTTTTTT	CATAGQSPYTGELFF
many	TRBV20-1	TRBJ2-7	.	TGCAGTGCTAGAGATCGGGGAATCCTCTACGAGCAGTACTTC	CSARDRGILYEQYF
many	TRBV6-1	TRBJ2-7	TRBD1	TGTGCCAGCAGTCTCACGCCAGAGGGGGCCTTGTACGAGCAGTACTTC	CASSLTPEGALYEQYF
few	TRBV6-5	TRBJ2-7	.	TGTGCCAGCAGTTACGATCCGGGCTCCTACGAGCAGTACTTC	CASSYDPGSYEQYF
.	TRBV4-1	TRBJ2-3	TRBD1	TGCGCCAGCAGCCAACCCGGACAGGGGGCGCCGTCAGATACGCAGTATTTT	CASSQPGQGAPSDTQYF
.	TRBV4-3	TRBJ2-2	.	TGCGCCAGCAGCCACAGACATCTATCAGGAGGCGGGGAGCTGTTTTTT	CASSHRHLSGGGELFF